Sequencing of this T cell receptor beta chain was carried out in a study of T cell responses to AZD1222 COVID-19 vaccine. Study information: Samples with a second dose at about 4 or about 12 weeks were pooled together.

Assay used: immunoSEQ multiplex PCR; TCRdb lists only in-frame clones, some missing. The data contain about 100,000 clones, roughly 89% of them singletons. About this clone itself: Antigen specificity is unknown.

The study's findings and limits: Clonal diversity may have been underestimated, and the donors were mostly white British, with more females than males. The peak T cell response came first, and repertoires were sampled only after it.

Germline assignment: CDR1 LGHDT and CDR2 YNNKEL (reference sequence). Deletions cut 1 base from V and 1 base from J, with 8 bases between. This CDR3 is 14 amino acids long. Specimen: peripheral blood, collected on day 0 of AZD1222 vaccination. This clonotype was sampled from an adult in good health. V gene TRBV3-1 (or the pseudogene TRBV3-2) combines with J gene TRBJ2-7, with D perhaps TRBD1 or TRBD2 (5 bases each). CDR3 sequence reads: CASSQGGASYEQYF. CDR3 sequence (DNA): TGTGCCAGCAGCCAAGGAGGGGCTTCCTACGAGCAGTACTTC.